This T cell receptor beta chain was sequenced in a study of cytomegalovirus exposure and HLA in healthy donors. The overall study: HLA-typed donors contributed 65 million to 95 million unique TCRs, which were held in an early data release. Among the approximately 400 genotyped donors, around 81% were placed in the Caucasian-associated ancestry cluster.

Of note for this clone: Its target is unknown.

PCR amplification relied on 60 Vbeta primers (plus 13 Jbeta primers). Profiled with immunoSEQ multiplex PCR; TCRdb holds only in-frame clones, not every one. The table lists some 100,000 clones, less than 80% of them singletons. The CDR3 has 13 residues. Germline V gene sequence: CDR1 SGHVS, CDR2 FQNEAQ. Between the trimmed V and J ends, which lost 2 bases and 3 bases, there was a span of 5 bases. Findings of the study overall: Presence/absence analyses assumed roughly uniform sequencing depth across donors. The study carried out a later analysis of TCR beta sequences. It associated about 15,000 of them with specific HLA alleles at a false discovery rate of 0.05.

The source is a middle-aged man in good health and CMV-seronegative. Source material: PBMCs. The chain uses TRBV7-8 and TRBJ1-5, with D unresolved. The CDR3 nucleotides are TGTGCCAGCAGCTTACAGTCCAATCAGCCCCAGCATTTT. Translated, it gives CASSLQSNQPQHF.